This T cell receptor (beta chain) emerged from a study of blood T cell repertoires in COVID-19. Study in general: Whether acute or convalescent, the COVID-19 samples came from the United States, Italy and Spain. T cells, B-cell-depleted T cells, or PBMCs provided the cDNA or gDNA that served as material.

The germline V gene has CDR1 SGHVS and CDR2 FQNEAQ. The CDR3 consists of 14 residues. With V trimmed by 1 base and J by 4 bases, 0 bases remained unmatched. Authors' analysis steps: It was from reference gene primer amplification that nucleated cell counts were estimated. Using immunoSEQ multiplex PCR, the repertoire was profiled, and TCRdb retains in-frame clones only, with some absent. D and trimming come from the DNA, and the V and J calls and clone size come from that table. Of approximately 270,000 clones in the sample, 80% to 90% were seen once. V and J are TRBV7-8 and TRBJ1-5, with TRBD1 matching 8 bases. Sequenced input: peripheral blood. The source of this sequence is a woman in her 70s with acute or convalescent COVID-19. CDR3 bases: TGTGCCAGCAGCTTAGGGACAGGGAATCAGCCCCAGCATTTT. This translates into CASSLGTGNQPQHF. The full variable domain, rest sourced from reference TRBV7-8 and TRBJ1-5, is GAGVSQSPRYKVAKRGQDVALRCDPISGHVSLFWYQQALGQGPEFLTYFQNEAQLDKSGLPSDRFFAERPEGSVSTLKIQRTQQEDSAVYLCASSLGTGNQPQHFGDGTRLSIL.